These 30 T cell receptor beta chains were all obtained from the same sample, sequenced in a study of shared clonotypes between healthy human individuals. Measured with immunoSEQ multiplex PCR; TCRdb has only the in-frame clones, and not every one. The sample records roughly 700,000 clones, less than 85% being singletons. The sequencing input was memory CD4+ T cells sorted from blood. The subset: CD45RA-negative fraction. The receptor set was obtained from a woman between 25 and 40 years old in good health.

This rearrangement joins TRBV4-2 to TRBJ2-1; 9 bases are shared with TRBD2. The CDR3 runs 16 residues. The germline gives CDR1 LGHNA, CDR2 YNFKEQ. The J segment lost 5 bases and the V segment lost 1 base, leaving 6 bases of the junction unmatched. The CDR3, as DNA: TGTGCCAGCAGCCAAGGATCTAGCGGGACCCACAATGAGCAGTTCTTC. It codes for CASSQGSSGTHNEQFF.

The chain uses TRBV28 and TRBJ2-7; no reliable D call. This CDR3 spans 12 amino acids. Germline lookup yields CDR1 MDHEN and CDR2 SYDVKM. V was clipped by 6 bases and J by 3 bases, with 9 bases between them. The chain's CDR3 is CASSVWGYEQYF. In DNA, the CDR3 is TGTGCCAGCAGCGTATGGGGCTACGAGCAGTACTTC. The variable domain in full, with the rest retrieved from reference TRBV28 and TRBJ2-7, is DVKVTQSSRYLVKRTGEKVFLECVQDMDHENMFWYRQDPGLGLRLIYFSYDVKMKEKGDIPEGYSVSREKKERFSLILESASTNQTSMYLCASSVWGYEQYFGPGTRLTVT.

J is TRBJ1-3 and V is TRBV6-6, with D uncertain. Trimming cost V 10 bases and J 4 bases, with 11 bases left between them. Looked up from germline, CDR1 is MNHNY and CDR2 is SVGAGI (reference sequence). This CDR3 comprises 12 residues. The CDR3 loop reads CATHGGGNTIYF. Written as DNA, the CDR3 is TGTGCCACCCACGGTGGGGGAAACACCATATATTTT.

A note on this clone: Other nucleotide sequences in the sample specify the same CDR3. The CDR3 spells CASSLGQNYGYTF. CDR3 nucleotide sequence: TGTGCCAGCAGCTTAGGCCAAAACTATGGCTACACCTTC. The rearrangement links TRBV7-9 to TRBJ1-2; D uncertain. Trimming pared 1 base from V and 2 bases from J, leaving 5 bases between. The germline V gene encodes CDR1 SEHNR and CDR2 FQNEAQ (reference sequence). CDR3 size: 13 residues.

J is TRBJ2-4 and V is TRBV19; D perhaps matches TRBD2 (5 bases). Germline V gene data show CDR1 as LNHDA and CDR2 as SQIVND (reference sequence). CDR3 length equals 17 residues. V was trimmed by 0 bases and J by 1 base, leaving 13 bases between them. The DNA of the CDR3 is TGTGCCAGTAGTATAGATCTCCCCCGGGATGCCAAAAACATTCAGTACTTC. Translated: CASSIDLPRDAKNIQYF.

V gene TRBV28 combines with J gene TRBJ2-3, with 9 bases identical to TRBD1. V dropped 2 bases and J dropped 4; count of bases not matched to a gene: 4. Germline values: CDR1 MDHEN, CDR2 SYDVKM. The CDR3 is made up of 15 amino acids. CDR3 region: CASSLPGQGADTQYF. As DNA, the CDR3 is TGTGCCAGCAGTTTACCGGGACAGGGAGCAGATACGCAGTATTTT.

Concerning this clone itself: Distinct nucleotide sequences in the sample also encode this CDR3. CDR3 bases: TGTGCCTGGAGTGAGGCAGGCCACACTGAAGCTTTCTTT. This gives the protein CAWSEAGHTEAFF. The chain joins TRBV30 to TRBJ1-1; unclear D gene. The CDR3 is made up of 13 amino acids. Germline V gene data show CDR1 as GTSNPN and CDR2 as SVGIG (reference sequence). Trimming took off 1 base at V and 3 bases at J, with 9 bases between the two ends.

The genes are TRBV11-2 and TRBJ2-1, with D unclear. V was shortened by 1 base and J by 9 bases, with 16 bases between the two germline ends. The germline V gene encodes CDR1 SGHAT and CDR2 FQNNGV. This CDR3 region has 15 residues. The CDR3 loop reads CASSLGYSVLSEQFF. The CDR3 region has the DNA TGTGCCAGCAGCTTAGGGTATTCGGTTTTGAGTGAGCAGTTCTTC.

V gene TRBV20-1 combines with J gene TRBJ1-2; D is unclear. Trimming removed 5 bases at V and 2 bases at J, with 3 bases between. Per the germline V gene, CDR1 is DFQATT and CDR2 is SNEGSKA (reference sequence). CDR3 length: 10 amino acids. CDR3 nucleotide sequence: TGCAGTGCTGACAACTATGGCTACACCTTC. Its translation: CSADNYGYTF.

CDR3 sequence (DNA): TGTGCCAGCTCACCTTGGACAGTAAATAGCAATCAGCCCCAGCATTTT. Encoded protein: CASSPWTVNSNQPQHF. V is TRBV18 and J is TRBJ1-5; D is perhaps TRBD1 (6 bases). The CDR3 has 16 residues. V was pared by 3 bases and J by 0 bases, with 12 bases between. Looked up from germline, CDR1 is KGHSH and CDR2 is LQKENI.

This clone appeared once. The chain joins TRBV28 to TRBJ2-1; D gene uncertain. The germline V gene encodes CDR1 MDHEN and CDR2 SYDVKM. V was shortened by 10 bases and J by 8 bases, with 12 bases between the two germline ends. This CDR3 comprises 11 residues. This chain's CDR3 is CATRIEYEQFF. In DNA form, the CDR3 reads TGTGCCACCAGGATCGAGTATGAGCAGTTCTTC.

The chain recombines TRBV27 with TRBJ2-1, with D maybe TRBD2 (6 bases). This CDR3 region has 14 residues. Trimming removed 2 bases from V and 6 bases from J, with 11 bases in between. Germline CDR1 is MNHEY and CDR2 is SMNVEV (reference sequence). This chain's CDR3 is CASSLRRDSNEQFF. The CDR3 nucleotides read TGTGCCAGCAGTTTACGGCGGGACTCCAATGAGCAGTTCTTC.

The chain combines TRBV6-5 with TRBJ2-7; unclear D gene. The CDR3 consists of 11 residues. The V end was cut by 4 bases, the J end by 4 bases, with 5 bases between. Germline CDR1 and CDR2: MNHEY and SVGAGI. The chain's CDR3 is CASSSPYEQYF. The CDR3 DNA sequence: TGTGCCAGCAGTTCCCCTTACGAGCAGTACTTC.

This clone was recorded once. CDR3 residues: CAAGASGGYDEQFF. The CDR3 bases are TGTGCGGCAGGGGCTAGCGGGGGGTACGATGAGCAGTTCTTC. V usage is TRBV6-5 and J usage is TRBJ2-1; 11 nucleotides line up with TRBD2. Germline loops: CDR1 MNHEY, CDR2 SVGAGI. CDR3 length equals 14 residues.

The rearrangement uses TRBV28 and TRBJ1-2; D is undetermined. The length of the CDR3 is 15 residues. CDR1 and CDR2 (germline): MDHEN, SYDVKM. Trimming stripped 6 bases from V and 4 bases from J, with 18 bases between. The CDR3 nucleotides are TGTGCCAGCAGAAAACCGGCCGCAGGACTCTATGGCTACACCTTC. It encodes CASRKPAAGLYGYTF.

The CDR3 DNA reads TGCAGCGGACAAACCGGGCTAGAGTACAATGAGCAGTTCTTC. Protein product: CSGQTGLEYNEQFF. The chain is built from TRBV29-1 and TRBJ2-1, with unresolved D. Between the trimmed V and J ends, which lost 7 bases and 4 bases, there was a span of 17 bases. Germline CDR1 SQVTM, CDR2 ANQGSEA. The CDR3 totals 14 residues.

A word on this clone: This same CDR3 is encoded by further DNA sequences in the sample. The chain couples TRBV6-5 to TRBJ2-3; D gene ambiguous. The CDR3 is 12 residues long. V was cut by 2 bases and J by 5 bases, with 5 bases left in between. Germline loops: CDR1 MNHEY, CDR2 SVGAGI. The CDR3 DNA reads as TGTGCCAGCAGTTACAGTAGAGATACGCAGTATTTT. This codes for CASSYSRDTQYF.

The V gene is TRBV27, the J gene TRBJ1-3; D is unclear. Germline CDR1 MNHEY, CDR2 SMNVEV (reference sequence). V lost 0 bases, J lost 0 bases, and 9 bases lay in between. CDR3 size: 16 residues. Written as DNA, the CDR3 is TGTGCCAGCAGTTTATCAAGGGCCAGCTCTGGAAACACCATATATTTT. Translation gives CASSLSRASSGNTIYF.

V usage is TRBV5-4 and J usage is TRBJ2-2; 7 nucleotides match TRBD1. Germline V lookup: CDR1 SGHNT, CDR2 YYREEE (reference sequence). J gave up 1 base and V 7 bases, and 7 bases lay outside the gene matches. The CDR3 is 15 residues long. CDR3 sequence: CASGQGQWNTGELFF. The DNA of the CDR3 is TGTGCCAGCGGTCAGGGACAGTGGAACACCGGGGAGCTGTTTTTT. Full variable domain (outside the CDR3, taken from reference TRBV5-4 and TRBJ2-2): ETGVTQSPTHLIKTRGQQVTLRCSSQSGHNTVSWYQQALGQGPQFIFQYYREEENGRGNFPPRFSGLQFPNYSSELNVNALELDDSALYLCASGQGQWNTGELFFGEGSRLTVL.

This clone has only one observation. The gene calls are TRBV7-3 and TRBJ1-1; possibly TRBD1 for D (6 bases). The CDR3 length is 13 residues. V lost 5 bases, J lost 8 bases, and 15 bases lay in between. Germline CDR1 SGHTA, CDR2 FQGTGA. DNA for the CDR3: TGTGCCAGCAGCCCAGGACAGAGCGGGGAAGCTTTCTTT. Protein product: CASSPGQSGEAFF.

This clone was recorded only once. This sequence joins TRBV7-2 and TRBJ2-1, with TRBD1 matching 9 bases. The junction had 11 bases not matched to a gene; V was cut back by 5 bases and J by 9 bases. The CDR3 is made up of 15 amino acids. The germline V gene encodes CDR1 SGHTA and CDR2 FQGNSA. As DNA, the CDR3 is TGTGCCAGCAGCCCCGGGGGACAGGGATGGAGTGAGCAGTTCTTC. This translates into CASSPGGQGWSEQFF.

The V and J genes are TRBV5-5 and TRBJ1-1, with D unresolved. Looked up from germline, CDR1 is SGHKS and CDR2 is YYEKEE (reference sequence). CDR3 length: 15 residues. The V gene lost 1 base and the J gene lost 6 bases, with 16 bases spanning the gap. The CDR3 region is CASSLWTVLGSEAFF. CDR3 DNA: TGTGCCAGCAGCTTGTGGACGGTCTTAGGTTCTGAAGCTTTCTTT.

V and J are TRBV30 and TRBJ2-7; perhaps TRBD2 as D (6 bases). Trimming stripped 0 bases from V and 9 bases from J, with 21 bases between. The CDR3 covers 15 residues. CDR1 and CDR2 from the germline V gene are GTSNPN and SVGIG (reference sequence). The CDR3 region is CAWSVRGAGPSGQYF. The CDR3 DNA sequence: TGTGCCTGGAGTGTCCGTGGTGCGGGACCTTCGGGGCAGTACTTC.

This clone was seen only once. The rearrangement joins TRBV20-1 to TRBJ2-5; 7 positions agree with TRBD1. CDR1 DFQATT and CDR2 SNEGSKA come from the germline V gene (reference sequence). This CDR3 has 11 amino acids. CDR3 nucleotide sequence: TGCAGCCGCGGACAGGTGGGGGAGCAGTACTTC. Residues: CSRGQVGEQYF.

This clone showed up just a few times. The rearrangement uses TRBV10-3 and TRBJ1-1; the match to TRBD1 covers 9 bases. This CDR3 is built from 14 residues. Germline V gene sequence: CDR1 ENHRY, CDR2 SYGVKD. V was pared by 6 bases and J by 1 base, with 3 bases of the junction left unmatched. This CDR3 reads CAISIQGANTEAFF. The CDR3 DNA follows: TGTGCCATCAGCATACAGGGGGCGAACACTGAAGCTTTCTTT.

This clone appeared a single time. The CDR3 loop reads CASNSVLAGGLQFF. The CDR3 DNA follows: TGTGCCAGCAATTCCGTACTAGCGGGAGGACTCCAGTTCTTC. V usage is TRBV2 and J usage is TRBJ2-1; TRBD2 agrees at 12 bases. Looked up from germline, CDR1 is SNHLY and CDR2 is FYNNEI. J gave up 13 bases and V 7 bases, and 11 bases lay outside the gene matches. The CDR3 covers 14 residues.

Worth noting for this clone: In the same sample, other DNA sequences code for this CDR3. CDR3 sequence: CASSPGQNQPQHF. CDR3 sequence (DNA): TGTGCCAGCTCACCCGGGCAGAATCAGCCCCAGCATTTT. V is TRBV18 and J is TRBJ1-5, with D unresolved. CDR1 is KGHSH and CDR2 is LQKENI in the germline V gene. This CDR3 region has 13 residues. Between the trimmed V and J ends, which lost 3 bases and 4 bases, there was a span of 7 bases.

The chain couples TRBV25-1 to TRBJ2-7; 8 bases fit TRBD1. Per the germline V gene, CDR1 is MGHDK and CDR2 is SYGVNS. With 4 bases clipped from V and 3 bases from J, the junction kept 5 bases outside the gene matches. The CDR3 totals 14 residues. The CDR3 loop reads CASSGQGTGYEQYF. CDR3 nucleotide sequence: TGTGCCAGCAGTGGACAGGGGACCGGCTACGAGCAGTACTTC.

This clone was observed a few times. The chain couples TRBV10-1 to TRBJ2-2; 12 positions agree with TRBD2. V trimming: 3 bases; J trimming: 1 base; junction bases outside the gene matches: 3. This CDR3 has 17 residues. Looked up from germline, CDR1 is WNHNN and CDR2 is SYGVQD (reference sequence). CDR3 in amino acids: CASSDGLAGLNTGELFF. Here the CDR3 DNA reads TGCGCCAGCAGTGATGGACTAGCGGGACTGAACACCGGGGAGCTGTTTTTT.

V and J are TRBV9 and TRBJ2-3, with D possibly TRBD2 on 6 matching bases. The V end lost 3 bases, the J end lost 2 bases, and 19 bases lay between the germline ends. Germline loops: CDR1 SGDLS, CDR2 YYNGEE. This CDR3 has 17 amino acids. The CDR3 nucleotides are TGTGCCAGCAGCGCAACCGGGAGTTCAGCGGTCACAGATACGCAGTATTTT. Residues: CASSATGSSAVTDTQYF.